The 3 T cell receptor beta chains given below trace back to one sample, sequenced in a study of molecular identifiers for immune sequencing clone quantification (dated by TCRdb to the late 2010s). The receptor library was made with PCR. This sample was sequenced with a NextSeq 500. The public reads were run again by TCRdb, first through fastp at Q25 and then through MiXCR, and only productive beta chains were kept. Rows are combined by CDR3 protein, so each entry shows the most common genes and DNA. The sample table shows hundreds of thousands of distinct CDR3 sequences, and roughly 27% are seen once. In total, the top ten clones hold approximately 0.75% of the sample. Sequenced input: naive CD8+ T cells from blood, with Jurkat cell RNA spiked in. In light of the paper, this sample's cell subset or site label describes: FACS-sorted CD8+CD4-CCR7+CD45RA+ naive T cells. These receptors were collected from a human donor in good health. Some libraries in this study had Jurkat cell RNA spiked in.

At least ten counts were recorded for this clonotype. The rearrangement links TRBV29-1 to TRBJ2-7; D unresolved. V was shortened by 0 bases and J by 3 bases, with 12 bases between the two germline ends. From germline, CDR1 is SQVTM and CDR2 ANQGSEA. The CDR3 consists of 14 residues. The CDR3 region is CSVEEVGLSYEQYF. CDR3 in DNA: TGCAGCGTTGAAGAAGTAGGCCTAAGCTACGAGCAGTACTTC.

This sequence joins TRBV12-3 or TRBV12-4 and TRBJ2-1; TRBD2 aligns across 8 bases. Germline trimming cut 6 bases from V and 1 base from J; bases unmatched to any gene: 17. There are 19 residues in the CDR3. As DNA, the CDR3 is TGTGCCAGCAGAAGACCGGGTCACGGGAGGGCCAGGTCCTACAATGAGCAGTTCTTC. Translated: CASRRPGHGRARSYNEQFF.

CDR3 residues: CASSFHRSTSGARSGELFF. The CDR3 nucleotides are TGTGCCAGCAGCTTCCATAGATCGACTAGCGGGGCCCGATCTGGGGAGCTGTTTTTT. The chain is built from TRBV11-2 and TRBJ2-2, with TRBD2 matching 11 bases. Germline V gene sequence: CDR1 SGHAT, CDR2 FQNNGV. The trim removed 3 bases at V and 8 bases at J, leaving 17 bases unmatched. The CDR3 totals 19 residues.